Below, 25 T cell receptor beta chains from the same sample are listed, as sequenced in a study of blood T cell repertoires in COVID-19. Here immunoSEQ multiplex PCR was the method, and the copy in TCRdb shows in-frame clones only, minus some. The sample lists 220,000 or so clones; around four fifths were seen once. The sequenced material came from peripheral blood. These receptor sequences come from a man in his thirties or forties with active or convalescent COVID-19.

The chain links TRBV2 to TRBJ1-4; D may be TRBD1 (5 bases). Trimming removed 8 bases from V and 12 bases from J, with 13 bases in between. The CDR3 sequence is 11 residues long. Germline CDR1 is SNHLY and CDR2 is FYNNEI. The CDR3 loop is CASEKGRELFF. The CDR3 coding sequence is TGTGCCAGCGAAAAGGGCAGGGAACTGTTTTTT.

V and J are TRBV21-1 and TRBJ2-7; no check of the table's D call, TRBD2, against the DNA was made. TRBV21-1 is a recognized pseudogene. This CDR3 is 15 amino acids long. This chain's CDR3 is CASSKGPWSSYEQYF. For the CDR3, the DNA is TGTGCCAGCAGCAAAGGCCCCTGGAGCTCCTACGAGCAGTACTTC.

J is TRBJ1-4 and V is TRBV7-8; 8 bases are a match to TRBD1. CDR3 length: 17 residues. Germline CDR1 is SGHVS and CDR2 is FQNEAQ. The J segment lost 4 bases and the V segment lost 1 base, leaving 8 bases of the junction unmatched. The CDR3 coding sequence is TGTGCCAGCAGCTTAGTAGTGGGACAGGAATTTAATGAAAAACTGTTTTTT. This gives the protein CASSLVVGQEFNEKLFF.

The rearrangement uses TRBV7-9 and TRBJ2-2; 7 bases line up with TRBD1. This CDR3 has 14 amino acids. Germline CDR1 SEHNR, CDR2 FQNEAQ (reference sequence). The trim removed 5 bases at V and 5 bases at J, leaving 5 bases unmatched. The chain's CDR3 is CASSATGVTGELFF. The CDR3 DNA sequence: TGTGCCAGCAGCGCAACAGGGGTTACCGGGGAGCTGTTTTTT.

This chain joins TRBV4-1 and TRBJ2-4, with a tentative D call TRBD2 (5 bases). This CDR3 has 16 residues. Germline loops: CDR1 MGHRA, CDR2 YSYEKL. The ends were cut back, 3 bases at V and 7 bases at J, with 19 bases in the middle. The CDR3 loop reads CASSQATGTAGNIQYF. CDR3 DNA: TGCGCCAGCAGCCAGGCAACGGGAACAGCAGGTAACATTCAGTACTTC.

V gene TRBV5-1 combines with J gene TRBJ2-6; D uncertain. This CDR3 is built from 15 residues. Deletions cut 4 bases from V and 0 bases from J, with 8 bases between. CDR1 and CDR2 from the germline V gene are SGHRS and YFSETQ. CDR3 in amino acids: CASSTTASGANVLTF. Here the CDR3 DNA reads TGCGCCAGCAGCACCACAGCCTCTGGGGCCAACGTCCTGACTTTC.

V and J are TRBV7-2 and TRBJ2-1; TRBD2 matches at 10 bases. The CDR3 covers 16 residues. With 2 bases clipped from V and 7 bases from J, the junction kept 8 bases outside the gene matches. CDR1 is SGHTA, CDR2 FQGNSA, per germline. In DNA, the CDR3 is TGTGCCAGCAGCTTACTCCCAGCGGGAGGGCCGAATGAGCAGTTCTTC. Translation gives CASSLLPAGGPNEQFF.

The chain is built from TRBV7-9 and TRBJ1-4, with D uncertain. CDR1 is SEHNR, CDR2 FQNEAQ, per germline (reference sequence). The V gene lost 2 bases and the J gene lost 10 bases, with 11 bases spanning the gap. CDR3 size: 13 residues. CDR3 coding DNA: TGTGCCAGCAGCTTAACAGAAGATGTAAAACTGTTTTTT. This gives the protein CASSLTEDVKLFF.

The sample holds one count of this clone. The CDR3 DNA sequence: TGTGCCTCCCACAGGGGGCTAGGGAACACTGAAGCTTTCTTT. Its translation is CASHRGLGNTEAFF. The rearrangement joins TRBV30 to TRBJ1-1, with 9 bases identical to TRBD1. Germline lookup yields CDR1 GTSNPN and CDR2 SVGIG (reference sequence). The V gene end was trimmed by 7 bases and the J gene end by 1 base; junction bases not matched to a gene: 7. The CDR3 contains 14 residues.

The chain combines TRBV27 with TRBJ1-2; D gene ambiguous. The CDR3 covers 14 residues. Trimming cost V 3 bases and J 3 bases, with 11 bases left between them. CDR1 and CDR2 from the germline V gene are MNHEY and SMNVEV (reference sequence). CDR3 nucleotides: TGTGCCAGCAGTTTGGCTGCGGGGTACTATGGCTACACCTTC. It yields the protein CASSLAAGYYGYTF.

V is TRBV11-2 and J is TRBJ2-3, with D unresolved. CDR3 size: 14 residues. Trimming pared 5 bases from V and 2 bases from J, leaving 11 bases between. The germline CDR1 and CDR2 sequences are SGHAT and FQNNGV. CDR3 sequence (DNA): TGTGCCAGCAGCAGTGGCGGAAACACAGATACGCAGTATTTT. This codes for CASSSGGNTDTQYF.

This rearrangement joins TRBV7-3 to TRBJ2-1; TRBD2 matches 8 bases. In germline, CDR1 is SGHTA, CDR2 FQGTGA. CDR3 length equals 15 residues. V gave up 2 bases and J gave up 8 bases; unmatched junction bases: 8. The CDR3 sequence is CASSLAGLVFHEQFF. CDR3 bases: TGTGCCAGCAGCTTAGCGGGACTAGTCTTCCATGAGCAGTTCTTC.

The V and J genes are TRBV5-1 and TRBJ2-1; unclear D gene. V was cut by 3 bases and J by 1 base, with 5 bases left in between. The CDR3 covers 13 residues. The germline gives CDR1 SGHRS, CDR2 YFSETQ. The CDR3 region is CASSWSSYNEQFF. In nucleotides, the CDR3 is TGCGCCAGCAGCTGGAGTTCCTACAATGAGCAGTTCTTC.

The chain couples TRBV11-2 to TRBJ2-7, with 7 bases that match TRBD2. V dropped 6 bases and J dropped 2; count of bases not matched to a gene: 13. Germline CDR1 reads SGHAT; CDR2 reads FQNNGV. The CDR3 totals 16 residues. For the CDR3, the DNA is TGTGCCAGCAGATCGTTAGGAGCGGGGTCAACCTACGAGCAGTACTTC. This sequence encodes CASRSLGAGSTYEQYF.

The chain recombines TRBV15 with TRBJ2-2; TRBD1 matches 12 bases. The trim removed 4 bases at V and 7 bases at J, leaving 10 bases unmatched. The germline V gene has CDR1 LNHNV and CDR2 YYDKDF (reference sequence). The CDR3 length is 17 residues. Here the CDR3 reads CATSNYRDRGRVGELFF. The CDR3 bases are TGTGCCACCAGCAATTACCGGGACAGGGGGCGAGTCGGGGAGCTGTTTTTT.

This chain joins TRBV9 and TRBJ1-1; a possible D gene is TRBD1 (5 bases). The CDR3 has 15 residues. Per the germline V gene, CDR1 is SGDLS and CDR2 is YYNGEE. The ends were cut back, 3 bases at V and 2 bases at J, with 14 bases in the middle. The CDR3 DNA follows: TGTGCCAGCAGCGCAGGTGGGGGGTTTAACACTGAAGCTTTCTTT. Its translation: CASSAGGGFNTEAFF.

The chain is built from TRBV6-6 and TRBJ1-5, with D perhaps matching TRBD1 (5 bases). This CDR3 region has 16 residues. V lost 2 bases and J 0 bases, leaving 11 bases between the germline ends. The V gene's germline CDR1 is MNHNY and CDR2 SVGAGI (reference sequence). The CDR3 protein is CASSYPGLNSNQPQHF. The CDR3 coding sequence is TGTGCCAGCAGTTACCCGGGACTGAATAGCAATCAGCCCCAGCATTTT.

A few counts support this clone. The chain recombines TRBV6-5 with TRBJ1-3, with D unresolved. The V and J ends lost 0 bases and 0 bases respectively, with 3 bases between them. The length of the CDR3 is 14 residues. Looked up from germline, CDR1 is MNHEY and CDR2 is SVGAGI. The CDR3 protein is CASSYSRSGNTIYF. The CDR3 region has the DNA TGTGCCAGCAGTTACTCCCGCTCTGGAAACACCATATATTTT.

The rearrangement uses TRBV6-5 and TRBJ2-7; D may be TRBD2 (5 bases). CDR3 length: 15 amino acids. V gave up 7 bases and J gave up 0 bases, with 16 bases separating them. CDR1 is MNHEY, CDR2 SVGAGI, per germline. CDR3 sequence reads: CASKKTADRSYEQYF. DNA for the CDR3: TGTGCCAGCAAAAAAACAGCGGACCGCTCCTACGAGCAGTACTTC.

V usage is TRBV7-8 and J usage is TRBJ1-5; 7 bases agree with TRBD1. The CDR3 is 18 residues long. J gave up 0 bases and V 6 bases, and 14 bases lay outside the gene matches. Germline CDR1 reads SGHVS; CDR2 reads FQNEAQ. This CDR3 reads CASRVETGPFYSNQPQHF. The CDR3 region has the DNA TGTGCCAGCAGGGTAGAGACAGGGCCGTTTTATAGCAATCAGCCCCAGCATTTT. The full variable domain, rest sourced from reference TRBV7-8 and TRBJ1-5, is GAGVSQSPRYKVAKRGQDVALRCDPISGHVSLFWYQQALGQGPEFLTYFQNEAQLDKSGLPSDRFFAERPEGSVSTLKIQRTQQEDSAVYLCASRVETGPFYSNQPQHFGDGTRLSIL.

This chain links TRBV28 with TRBJ2-7; 8 bases map to TRBD1. This CDR3 comprises 14 residues. The germline gives CDR1 MDHEN, CDR2 SYDVKM. J gave up 3 bases and V 5 bases, and 6 bases lay outside the gene matches. The CDR3 protein is CASSLGQGGYEQYF. The CDR3 DNA reads as TGTGCCAGCAGTCTTGGACAGGGTGGCTACGAGCAGTACTTC.

The genes are TRBV19 and TRBJ1-5; TRBD1 might be the D (5 bases). Germline V gene lookup returns CDR1 LNHDA and CDR2 SQIVND (reference sequence). The CDR3 is 14 amino acids. Trimming removed 8 bases at V and 2 bases at J, with 13 bases between. The CDR3 loop is CASLSPGRNQPQHF. DNA of the CDR3: TGTGCCAGTTTGTCCCCAGGGCGCAATCAGCCCCAGCATTTT.

The chain links TRBV10-3 to TRBJ1-2, with D perhaps TRBD1 (6 bases). The CDR3 is 13 residues long. Germline lookup yields CDR1 ENHRY and CDR2 SYGVKD. Trimming left V 10 bases short and J 4 bases short, with 16 bases between. The CDR3 loop is CATAGDGGYGYTF. DNA for the CDR3: TGTGCCACCGCAGGGGATGGGGGCTATGGCTACACCTTC.

Here the CDR3 reads CASSYLLGLNTEAFF. CDR3 nucleotide sequence: TGTGCCAGCAGTTACCTCCTTGGCCTGAACACTGAAGCTTTCTTT. This rearrangement joins TRBV6-5 to TRBJ1-1, with no clear D. Germline V gives CDR1 MNHEY, CDR2 SVGAGI. V lost 2 bases to trimming and J lost 0 bases, with 10 bases between them. This CDR3 is built from 15 residues.

The CDR3 region has the DNA TGTGCCAGCAGCGGGAGAGGTCGTCGGATTCAGTACTTC. Protein sequence: CASSGRGRRIQYF. The gene calls are TRBV7-2 and TRBJ2-4, with D possibly being TRBD2 (5 bases). The CDR3 extends over 13 amino acids. The V gene lost 5 bases and the J gene lost 10 bases, with 15 bases spanning the gap. Germline V gene sequence: CDR1 SGHTA, CDR2 FQGNSA.